This TCR beta chain was recovered during a study of T cell repertoires in ileal Crohn's disease. Using immunoSEQ multiplex PCR, the repertoire was profiled, and TCRdb retains in-frame clones only, with some absent. The sample contains some 30,000 clones, about 81% of which appear only once. Turning to this clone: Other DNA sequences within the sample encode an identical CDR3.

Germline trimming cut 3 bases from V and 3 bases from J; bases unmatched to any gene: 4. There are 14 residues in the CDR3. The germline CDR1 and CDR2 sequences are SEHNR and FQNEAQ (reference sequence). Source material: ileal tissue. The receptor was derived from an adult with Crohn's disease. This chain joins TRBV7-9 and TRBJ2-7, with TRBD1 identical over 8 bases. In nucleotides, the CDR3 is TGTGCCAGCAGCTTGCGGACAGGGATCTACGAGCAGTACTTC. Its protein is CASSLRTGIYEQYF.